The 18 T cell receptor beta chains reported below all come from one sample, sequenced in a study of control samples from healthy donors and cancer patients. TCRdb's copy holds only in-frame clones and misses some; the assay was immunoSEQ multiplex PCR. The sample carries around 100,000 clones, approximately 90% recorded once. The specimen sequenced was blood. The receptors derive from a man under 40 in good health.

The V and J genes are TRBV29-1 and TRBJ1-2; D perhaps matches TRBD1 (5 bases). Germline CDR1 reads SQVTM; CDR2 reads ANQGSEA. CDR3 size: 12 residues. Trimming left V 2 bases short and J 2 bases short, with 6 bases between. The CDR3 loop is CSVESGNYGYTF. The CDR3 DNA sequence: TGCAGCGTTGAATCAGGGAACTATGGCTACACCTTC. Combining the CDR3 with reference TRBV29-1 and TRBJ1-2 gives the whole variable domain SAVISQKPSRDICQRGTSLTIQCQVDSQVTMMFWYRQQPGQSLTLIATANQGSEATYESGFVIDKFPISRPNLTFSTLTVSNMSPEDSSIYLCSVESGNYGYTFGSGTRLTVV.

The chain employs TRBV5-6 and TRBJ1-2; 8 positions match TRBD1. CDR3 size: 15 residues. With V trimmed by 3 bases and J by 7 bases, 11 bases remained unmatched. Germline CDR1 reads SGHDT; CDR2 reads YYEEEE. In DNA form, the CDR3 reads TGTGCCAGCAGCTACCTGGACAGGGTATTTGGTGGCTACACCTTC. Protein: CASSYLDRVFGGYTF.

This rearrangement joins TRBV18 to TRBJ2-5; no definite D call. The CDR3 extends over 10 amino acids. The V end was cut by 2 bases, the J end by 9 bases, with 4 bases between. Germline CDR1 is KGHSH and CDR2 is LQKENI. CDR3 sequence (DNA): TGTGCCAGCTCACCAGGGTCCCAGTACTTC. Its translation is CASSPGSQYF.

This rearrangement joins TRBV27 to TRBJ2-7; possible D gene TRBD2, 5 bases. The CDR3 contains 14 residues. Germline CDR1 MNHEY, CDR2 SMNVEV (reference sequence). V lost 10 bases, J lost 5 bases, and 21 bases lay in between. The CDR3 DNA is TGTGCCACTCTCTTTGGGGAGAACCTCCACGAGCAGTACTTC. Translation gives CATLFGENLHEQYF.

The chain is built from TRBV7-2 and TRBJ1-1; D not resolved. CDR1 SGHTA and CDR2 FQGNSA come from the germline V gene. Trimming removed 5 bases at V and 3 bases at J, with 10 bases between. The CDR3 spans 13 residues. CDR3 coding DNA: TGTGCCAGCAGCACCCACACGTACACTGAAGCTTTCTTT. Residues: CASSTHTYTEAFF.

The chain's CDR3 is CATSDPGQGFGYTF. The CDR3 bases are TGTGCCACCAGCGACCCGGGACAGGGATTTGGCTACACCTTC. The chain links TRBV15 to TRBJ1-2; 9 nucleotides align to TRBD1. Trimming cost V 5 bases and J 7 bases; bases outside gene matches: 8. Germline V gives CDR1 LNHNV, CDR2 YYDKDF (reference sequence). This CDR3 contains 14 residues.

This chain's CDR3 is CASSLAGGSYEQYV. The CDR3 DNA sequence: TGTGCCAGCAGCTTAGCGGGGGGGTCCTACGAGCAGTACGTC. The chain links TRBV7-2 to TRBJ2-7; 7 bases align to TRBD2. The CDR3 length is 14 residues. Germline V gives CDR1 SGHTA, CDR2 FQGNSA. V gave up 0 bases and J gave up 1 base; unmatched junction bases: 0.

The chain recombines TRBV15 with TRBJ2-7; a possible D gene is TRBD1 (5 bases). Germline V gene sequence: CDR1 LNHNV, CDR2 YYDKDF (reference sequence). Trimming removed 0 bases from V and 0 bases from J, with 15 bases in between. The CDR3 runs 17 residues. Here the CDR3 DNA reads TGTGCCACCAGCAGAGATATCACAGGACCCTACTCCTACGAGCAGTACGTC. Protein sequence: CATSRDITGPYSYEQYV.

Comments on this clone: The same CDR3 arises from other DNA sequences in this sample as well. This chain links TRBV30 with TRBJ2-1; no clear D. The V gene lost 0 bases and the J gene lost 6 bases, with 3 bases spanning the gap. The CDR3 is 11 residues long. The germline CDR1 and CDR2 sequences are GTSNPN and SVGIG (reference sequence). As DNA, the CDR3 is TGTGCCTGGAGTGTAACCAATGAGCAGTTCTTC. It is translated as CAWSVTNEQFF.

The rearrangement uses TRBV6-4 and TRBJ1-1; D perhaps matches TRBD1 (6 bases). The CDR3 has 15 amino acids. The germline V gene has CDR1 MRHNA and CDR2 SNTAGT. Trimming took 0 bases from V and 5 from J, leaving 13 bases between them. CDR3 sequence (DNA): TGTGCCAGCAGTGACTCGAGCAGGGGCCGGACTGAAGCTTTCTTT. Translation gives CASSDSSRGRTEAFF.

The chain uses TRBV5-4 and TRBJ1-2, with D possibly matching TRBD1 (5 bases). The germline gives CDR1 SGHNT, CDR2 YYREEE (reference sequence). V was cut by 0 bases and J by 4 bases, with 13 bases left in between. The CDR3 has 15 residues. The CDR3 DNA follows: TGTGCCAGCAGCTTGGATAGGAGACAGATCTATGGCTACACCTTC. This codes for CASSLDRRQIYGYTF.

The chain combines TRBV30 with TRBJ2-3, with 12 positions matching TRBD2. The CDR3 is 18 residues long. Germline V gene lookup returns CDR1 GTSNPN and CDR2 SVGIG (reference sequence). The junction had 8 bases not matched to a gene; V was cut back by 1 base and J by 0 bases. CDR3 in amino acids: CAWSAGLAGFDSTDTQYF. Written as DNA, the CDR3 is TGTGCCTGGAGTGCTGGACTAGCGGGATTCGATAGCACAGATACGCAGTATTTT.

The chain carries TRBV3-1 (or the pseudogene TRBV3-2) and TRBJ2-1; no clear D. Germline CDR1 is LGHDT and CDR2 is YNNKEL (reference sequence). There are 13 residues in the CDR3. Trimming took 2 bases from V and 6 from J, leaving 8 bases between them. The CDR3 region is CASSQWTGNEQFF. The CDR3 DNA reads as TGTGCCAGCAGCCAATGGACGGGCAATGAGCAGTTCTTC.

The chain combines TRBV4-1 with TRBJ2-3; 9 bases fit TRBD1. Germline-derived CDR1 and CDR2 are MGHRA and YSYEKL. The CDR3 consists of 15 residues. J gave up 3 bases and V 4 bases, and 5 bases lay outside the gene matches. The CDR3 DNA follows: TGCGCCAGCAGCCTAGGACAGGGGACGACAGATACGCAGTATTTT. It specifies CASSLGQGTTDTQYF.

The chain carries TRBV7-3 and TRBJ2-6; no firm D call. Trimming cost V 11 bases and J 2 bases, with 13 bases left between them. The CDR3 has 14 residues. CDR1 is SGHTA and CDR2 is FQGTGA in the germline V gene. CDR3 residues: CAPMPRTGANVLTF. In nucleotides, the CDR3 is TGTGCCCCGATGCCACGTACTGGGGCCAACGTCCTGACTTTC.

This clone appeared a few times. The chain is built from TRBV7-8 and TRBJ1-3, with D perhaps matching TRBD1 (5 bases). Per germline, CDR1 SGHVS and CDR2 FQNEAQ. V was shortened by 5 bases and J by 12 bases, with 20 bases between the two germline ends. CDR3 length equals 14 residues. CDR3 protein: CASSRTGTAIHIYF. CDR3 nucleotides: TGTGCCAGCAGCAGAACCGGGACGGCGATTCACATATATTTT.

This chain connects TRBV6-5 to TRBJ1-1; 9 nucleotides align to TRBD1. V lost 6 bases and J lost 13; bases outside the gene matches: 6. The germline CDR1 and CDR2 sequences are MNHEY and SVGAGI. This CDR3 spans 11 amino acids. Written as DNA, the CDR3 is TGTGCCAGCAGCTCGGGACAGGGCGATTTCTTT. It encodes CASSSGQGDFF.

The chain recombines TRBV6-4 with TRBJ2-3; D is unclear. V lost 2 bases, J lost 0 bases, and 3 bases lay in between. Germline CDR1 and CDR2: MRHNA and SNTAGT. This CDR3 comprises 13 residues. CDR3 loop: CASSDGSTDTQYF. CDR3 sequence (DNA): TGTGCCAGCAGTGACGGGAGCACAGATACGCAGTATTTT.